These T cell receptor beta chains were read from a single sample in a study of blood T cell repertoires in COVID-19. Using immunoSEQ multiplex PCR, the repertoire was profiled, and TCRdb retains in-frame clones only, with some absent. The data hold roughly 230,000 clones, with approximately 83% observed a single time. Sequences were obtained from peripheral blood. Receptors originate from a man aged 40-50 years with acute or convalescent COVID-19. Each CDR3 is given with its conserved first and last residue. Each record gives: CDR3 protein, CDR3 DNA, V gene, CDR3 length, J gene, D gene, clone size. A D gene is named only where the DNA matches it firmly. The size entry is marked missing in some rows and otherwise reads once, few, many or a size class.

CDR3: CASSSQGAGGYTF
DNA: TGTGCCAGCAGCAGTCAGGGGGCTGGCGGCTACACCTTC
V: TRBV5-4
length: 13
J: TRBJ1-2
D: TRBD1
size: .

CDR3: CASRGQGSHYEQYF
DNA: TGTGCCAGCAGGGGACAGGGGTCCCACTACGAGCAGTACTTC
V: TRBV28
length: 14
J: TRBJ2-7
D: TRBD1
size: .

CDR3: CASSIWDSYEQYF
DNA: TGTGCCAGCAGCATATGGGACAGCTACGAGCAGTACTTC
V: TRBV7-8
length: 13
J: TRBJ2-7
D: TRBD1
size: .

CDR3: CASSLIPRGNQPQHF
DNA: TGTGCCAGCAGCTTAATTCCCCGGGGCAATCAGCCCCAGCATTTT
V: TRBV7-2
length: 15
J: TRBJ1-5
D: .
size: .

CDR3: CASSLKSAGELFF
DNA: TGTGCCAGCAGCTTGAAGTCGGCCGGGGAGCTGTTTTTT
V: TRBV11-2
length: 13
J: TRBJ2-2
D: .
size: .

CDR3: CSVGGKTGTGYSGYTF
DNA: TGCAGCGTTGGGGGGAAAACCGGGACAGGGTATTCCGGCTACACCTTC
V: TRBV29-1
length: 16
J: TRBJ1-2
D: TRBD1
size: few

CDR3: CAISESRNGRADTQYF
DNA: TGTGCCATCAGTGAGAGTCGGAATGGGAGGGCAGATACGCAGTATTTT
V: TRBV10-3
length: 16
J: TRBJ2-3
D: TRBD2
size: .

CDR3: CASSGRGQTSGGANVLTF
DNA: TGTGCCAGCTCGGGTAGGGGACAGACCTCGGGAGGGGCCAACGTCCTGACTTTC
V: TRBV18
length: 18
J: TRBJ2-6
D: TRBD1
size: few

CDR3: CASSQEAGGQNEQFF
DNA: TGTGCCAGCAGCCAAGAGGCGGGAGGGCAGAATGAGCAGTTCTTC
V: TRBV3-1/TRBV3-2
length: 15
J: TRBJ2-1
D: TRBD2
size: few

CDR3: CASSSSGTDGYTF
DNA: TGTGCCAGCAGTTCCTCCGGGACAGATGGCTACACCTTC
V: TRBV12-3/TRBV12-4
length: 13
J: TRBJ1-2
D: TRBD1
size: .

CDR3: CASSYTGLETQYF
DNA: TGTGCCAGCAGTTACACAGGGTTAGAGACCCAGTACTTC
V: TRBV12-3/TRBV12-4
length: 13
J: TRBJ2-5
D: .
size: .

CDR3: CASSQDTMGLASETQYF
DNA: TGTGCCAGCAGCCAAGATACAATGGGACTAGCTTCGGAGACCCAGTACTTC
V: TRBV3-1/TRBV3-2
length: 17
J: TRBJ2-5
D: TRBD2
size: .

CDR3: CASSVTGTNTEAFF
DNA: TGTGCCAGCAGCGTAACAGGAACGAACACTGAAGCTTTCTTT
V: TRBV9
length: 14
J: TRBJ1-1
D: .
size: .

CDR3: CAWSYIGSTLDSPLHF
DNA: TGTGCCTGGAGTTACATTGGGAGCACCCTGGATTCACCCCTCCACTTT
V: TRBV30
length: 16
J: TRBJ1-6
D: .
size: .

CDR3: CASSLVQVGETQYF
DNA: TGCGCCAGCAGCTTGGTACAGGTTGGGGAGACCCAGTACTTC
V: TRBV5-1
length: 14
J: TRBJ2-5
D: .
size: .

CDR3: CSAPGISGDTEAFF
DNA: TGCAGCGCCCCGGGGATATCCGGGGACACTGAAGCTTTCTTT
V: TRBV29-1
length: 14
J: TRBJ1-1
D: .
size: .

CDR3: CASSLTGGTANEKLFF
DNA: TGTGCCAGCAGCTTGACCGGGGGAACTGCTAATGAAAAACTGTTTTTT
V: TRBV5-8
length: 16
J: TRBJ1-4
D: .
size: few

CDR3: CAWSPPGTHNEQFF
DNA: TGTGCCTGGAGTCCCCCGGGAACACACAATGAGCAGTTCTTC
V: TRBV30
length: 14
J: TRBJ2-1
D: .
size: .

CDR3: CASSFSGGAEAFF
DNA: TGTGCCAGCAGTTTCAGTGGAGGGGCTGAAGCTTTCTTT
V: TRBV12-3/TRBV12-4
length: 13
J: TRBJ1-1
D: .
size: once

CDR3: CASSSGQRDIQYF
DNA: TGTGCCAGCAGTTCGGGACAGAGGGACATTCAGTACTTC
V: TRBV12-3/TRBV12-4
length: 13
J: TRBJ2-4
D: TRBD1
size: .

CDR3: CASTPPSPGQGFGGDGYTF
DNA: TGTGCCAGCACTCCCCCTAGCCCGGGACAGGGATTTGGGGGAGATGGCTACACCTTC
V: TRBV18
length: 19
J: TRBJ1-2
D: TRBD1
size: .

CDR3: CASSLWHEQYF
DNA: TGTGCCAGCAGCTTGTGGCACGAGCAGTACTTC
V: TRBV5-8
length: 11
J: TRBJ2-7
D: .
size: .